The rows below give T cell receptor beta chains drawn from one sample of a study of OX40 agonist ivuxolimab in advanced cancers. Method: immunoSEQ multiplex PCR; TCRdb's copy keeps in-frame clones and lacks some. The repertoire consists of tens of thousands of clones, with about 88% occurring once and the leading ten covering about 10%. Sequences were derived from CD4+ or CD8+ T cells sorted from blood, sampled in a trial of the OX40 agonist ivuxolimab. The source of these receptors is an adult with an advanced solid tumor such as melanoma, head and neck, liver or kidney cancer. Both conserved end residues are part of each CDR3. Fields, in order: D gene, clone size, V gene, J gene, CDR3 protein, CDR3 DNA. A D gene is named only where the DNA matches it firmly. Clone sizes are given selectively: once, few, many, or a class where the clone is expanded.

D gene: -; clone size: -; V gene: TRBV5-5; J gene: TRBJ2-6; CDR3 protein: CASSFSFQDSSGANVLTF; CDR3 DNA: TGTGCCAGCAGCTTTAGCTTTCAAGACTCTTCGGGGGCCAACGTCCTGACTTTC
D gene: -; clone size: -; V gene: TRBV5-6; J gene: TRBJ2-1; CDR3 protein: CASTTGGWELSSEQFF; CDR3 DNA: TGTGCCAGCACCACTGGGGGCTGGGAGCTTAGTAGTGAGCAGTTCTTC
D gene: -; clone size: -; V gene: TRBV5-6; J gene: TRBJ1-3; CDR3 protein: CASSFGLGGNTIYF; CDR3 DNA: TGTGCCAGCAGTTTTGGATTAGGGGGAAACACCATATATTTT
D gene: TRBD1; clone size: -; V gene: TRBV4-3; J gene: TRBJ2-7; CDR3 protein: CASAPDRGNYEQYF; CDR3 DNA: TGCGCCAGCGCCCCGGACAGGGGGAACTACGAGCAGTACTTC
D gene: TRBD2; clone size: -; V gene: TRBV19; J gene: TRBJ2-7; CDR3 protein: CATKVAGGLHEQYF; CDR3 DNA: TGTGCCACCAAAGTAGCGGGAGGGCTCCACGAGCAGTACTTC
D gene: -; clone size: -; V gene: TRBV28; J gene: TRBJ1-1; CDR3 protein: CASSLLLTNTEAFF; CDR3 DNA: TGTGCCAGCAGTTTACTGCTTACTAACACTGAAGCTTTCTTT
D gene: TRBD1; clone size: -; V gene: TRBV29-1; J gene: TRBJ2-5; CDR3 protein: CSVGLVGQGRWETQYF; CDR3 DNA: TGCAGCGTTGGTCTGGTAGGACAGGGTCGTTGGGAGACCCAGTACTTC
D gene: -; clone size: -; V gene: TRBV28; J gene: TRBJ1-2; CDR3 protein: CASTLFGVVDGYTF; CDR3 DNA: TGTGCCAGCACCCTTTTCGGGGTGGTGGATGGCTACACCTTC
D gene: -; clone size: few; V gene: TRBV11-2; J gene: TRBJ2-2; CDR3 protein: CASSATGELFF; CDR3 DNA: TGTGCCAGCAGCGCCACCGGGGAGCTGTTTTTT
D gene: TRBD2; clone size: -; V gene: TRBV7-6; J gene: TRBJ2-5; CDR3 protein: CASSFFTSGRQIFEETQYF; CDR3 DNA: TGTGCCAGCAGCTTTTTTACTAGCGGGAGGCAAATTTTCGAAGAGACCCAGTACTTC
D gene: -; clone size: -; V gene: TRBV2; J gene: TRBJ2-7; CDR3 protein: CASSDTGNYEQYF; CDR3 DNA: TGTGCCAGCAGTGATACAGGGAACTACGAGCAGTACTTC
D gene: -; clone size: -; V gene: TRBV27; J gene: TRBJ2-5; CDR3 protein: CASSFDSSTETQYF; CDR3 DNA: TGTGCCAGCAGTTTTGACAGTAGCACAGAGACCCAGTACTTC
D gene: TRBD1; clone size: -; V gene: TRBV27; J gene: TRBJ1-1; CDR3 protein: CASSSGTGDFAFF; CDR3 DNA: TGTGCCAGCAGTTCGGGGACAGGGGATTTTGCTTTCTTT
D gene: TRBD2; clone size: -; V gene: TRBV27; J gene: TRBJ2-3; CDR3 protein: CASRLAGGPSDTQYF; CDR3 DNA: TGTGCCAGCAGACTAGCGGGAGGGCCTTCCGATACGCAGTATTTT
D gene: -; clone size: -; V gene: TRBV6-5; J gene: TRBJ2-1; CDR3 protein: CASRESYNEQFF; CDR3 DNA: TGTGCCAGCAGGGAATCATACAATGAGCAGTTCTTC
D gene: -; clone size: -; V gene: TRBV4-1; J gene: TRBJ1-1; CDR3 protein: CASSQDRGGRGEAFF; CDR3 DNA: TGCGCCAGCAGCCAAGATAGGGGGGGGCGCGGAGAAGCTTTCTTT
D gene: TRBD1; clone size: -; V gene: TRBV5-1; J gene: TRBJ2-7; CDR3 protein: CASSSQDRGHYEQYF; CDR3 DNA: TGCGCCAGCAGCTCCCAGGACAGGGGGCACTACGAGCAGTACTTC
D gene: -; clone size: -; V gene: TRBV5-1; J gene: TRBJ2-1; CDR3 protein: CASSLEKGSSSYNEQFF; CDR3 DNA: TGCGCCAGCAGCTTGGAGAAGGGGTCGAGCTCCTACAATGAGCAGTTCTTC
D gene: -; clone size: -; V gene: TRBV4-1; J gene: TRBJ2-3; CDR3 protein: CASSQAPGPTDTQYF; CDR3 DNA: TGCGCCAGCAGCCAAGCCCCTGGGCCCACAGATACGCAGTATTTT
D gene: -; clone size: -; V gene: TRBV28; J gene: TRBJ1-5; CDR3 protein: CASSFPRAGQPQHF; CDR3 DNA: TGTGCCAGCAGTTTTCCCAGGGCAGGTCAGCCCCAGCATTTT
D gene: -; clone size: -; V gene: TRBV29-1; J gene: TRBJ2-7; CDR3 protein: CSVYGQWGNEQYF; CDR3 DNA: TGCAGCGTTTACGGGCAGTGGGGGAACGAGCAGTACTTC
D gene: TRBD2; clone size: -; V gene: TRBV7-2; J gene: TRBJ2-3; CDR3 protein: CASKLTSGGEAADTQYF; CDR3 DNA: TGTGCCAGCAAATTGACTAGCGGGGGGGAGGCTGCAGATACGCAGTATTTT
D gene: -; clone size: -; V gene: TRBV6-5; J gene: TRBJ2-7; CDR3 protein: CASSPNPYEQYF; CDR3 DNA: TGTGCCAGCAGTCCGAACCCTTACGAGCAGTACTTC
D gene: TRBD2; clone size: -; V gene: TRBV15; J gene: TRBJ2-2; CDR3 protein: CATSRDQRGYSGELFF; CDR3 DNA: TGTGCCACCAGCAGAGATCAGCGGGGGTATTCCGGGGAGCTGTTTTTT
D gene: TRBD2; clone size: -; V gene: TRBV29-1; J gene: TRBJ2-7; CDR3 protein: CSVLAGGPFEQYF; CDR3 DNA: TGCAGCGTCCTAGCGGGAGGGCCTTTCGAGCAGTACTTC
D gene: -; clone size: -; V gene: TRBV19; J gene: TRBJ2-5; CDR3 protein: CASSISSGETQYF; CDR3 DNA: TGTGCCAGTAGTATAAGTTCGGGGGAGACCCAGTACTTC
D gene: -; clone size: -; V gene: TRBV19; J gene: TRBJ1-5; CDR3 protein: CASDLTGNPSFNQPQHF; CDR3 DNA: TGTGCCAGTGATCTTACAGGGAACCCTTCCTTCAATCAGCCCCAGCATTTT
D gene: -; clone size: -; V gene: TRBV7-8; J gene: TRBJ2-7; CDR3 protein: CASSTTGPRGAYF; CDR3 DNA: TGTGCCAGCAGCACCACGGGACCTCGGGGTGCGTACTTC
D gene: TRBD2; clone size: -; V gene: TRBV15; J gene: TRBJ2-1; CDR3 protein: CATSTGREGGEQFF; CDR3 DNA: TGTGCCACCAGTACCGGGCGGGAGGGAGGTGAGCAGTTCTTC
D gene: TRBD1; clone size: -; V gene: TRBV7-8; J gene: TRBJ1-5; CDR3 protein: CASSEGTANYVYSNQPQHF; CDR3 DNA: TGTGCCAGCAGCGAAGGGACAGCCAATTACGTATATAGCAATCAGCCCCAGCATTTT
D gene: -; clone size: -; V gene: TRBV4-3; J gene: TRBJ2-1; CDR3 protein: CASSQVMASARLNEQFF; CDR3 DNA: TGCGCCAGCAGCCAAGTTATGGCTAGCGCCCGTCTGAATGAGCAGTTCTTC
D gene: -; clone size: -; V gene: TRBV27; J gene: TRBJ2-7; CDR3 protein: CASSLTGVPYEQYF; CDR3 DNA: TGTGCCAGCAGTTTAACGGGGGTTCCGTACGAGCAGTACTTC
D gene: TRBD1; clone size: -; V gene: TRBV30; J gene: TRBJ2-7; CDR3 protein: CAWTSGTDYEQYF; CDR3 DNA: TGTGCCTGGACTTCCGGGACAGACTACGAGCAGTACTTC
D gene: -; clone size: -; V gene: TRBV20-1; J gene: TRBJ1-1; CDR3 protein: CSVRFRTEAFF; CDR3 DNA: TGCAGTGTTCGGTTCCGCACTGAAGCTTTCTTT
D gene: -; clone size: -; V gene: TRBV18; J gene: TRBJ1-2; CDR3 protein: CASSPGDFAGAYGYTF; CDR3 DNA: TGTGCCAGCTCACCAGGTGACTTTGCAGGGGCCTATGGCTACACCTTC
D gene: -; clone size: -; V gene: TRBV9; J gene: TRBJ2-1; CDR3 protein: CASSPHNEQFF; CDR3 DNA: TGTGCCAGCAGCCCTCACAATGAGCAGTTCTTC
D gene: -; clone size: -; V gene: TRBV6-5; J gene: TRBJ2-1; CDR3 protein: CASSYYGTSYNEQFF; CDR3 DNA: TGTGCCAGCAGTTACTATGGGACATCTTACAATGAGCAGTTCTTC
D gene: -; clone size: -; V gene: TRBV4-3; J gene: TRBJ1-5; CDR3 protein: CASSQDEGIQPQHF; CDR3 DNA: TGCGCCAGCAGCCAAGACGAGGGGATTCAGCCCCAGCATTTT
D gene: -; clone size: once; V gene: TRBV7-8; J gene: TRBJ2-5; CDR3 protein: CASSAPRTENQYF; CDR3 DNA: TGTGCCAGCAGCGCACCTCGGACAGAAAATCAGTACTTC
D gene: TRBD2; clone size: -; V gene: TRBV4-3; J gene: TRBJ2-3; CDR3 protein: CASSQDRSGNTDTQYF; CDR3 DNA: TGCGCCAGCAGCCAAGACCGTAGCGGGAACACAGATACGCAGTATTTT
D gene: TRBD2; clone size: once; V gene: TRBV28; J gene: TRBJ2-1; CDR3 protein: CASSPTSGYNEQFF; CDR3 DNA: TGTGCCAGCAGTCCAACTAGCGGATACAATGAGCAGTTCTTC
D gene: TRBD2; clone size: -; V gene: TRBV29-1; J gene: TRBJ2-6; CDR3 protein: CSVEGGGLLSSGANVLTF; CDR3 DNA: TGCAGCGTTGAAGGCGGGGGGCTGTTGTCTTCTGGGGCCAACGTCCTGACTTTC
D gene: -; clone size: -; V gene: TRBV7-6; J gene: TRBJ1-1; CDR3 protein: CASSLGQGNTEAFF; CDR3 DNA: TGTGCCAGCAGCTTAGGTCAAGGGAACACTGAAGCTTTCTTT
D gene: TRBD1; clone size: -; V gene: TRBV10-1; J gene: TRBJ1-2; CDR3 protein: CASSREGGTGGAVGYGYTF; CDR3 DNA: TGCGCCAGCAGCAGAGAGGGGGGGACAGGGGGCGCAGTGGGCTATGGCTACACCTTC
D gene: -; clone size: -; V gene: TRBV15; J gene: TRBJ1-4; CDR3 protein: CATSRGTNSPSNRELFF; CDR3 DNA: TGTGCCACCAGCAGAGGAACTAATAGCCCTTCAAATCGGGAACTGTTTTTT
D gene: TRBD2; clone size: -; V gene: TRBV9; J gene: TRBJ2-1; CDR3 protein: CASSASGTSSYNEQFF; CDR3 DNA: TGTGCCAGCAGCGCCTCCGGGACTAGCAGCTACAATGAGCAGTTCTTC
D gene: -; clone size: -; V gene: TRBV28; J gene: TRBJ1-1; CDR3 protein: CASSFSMNTEAFF; CDR3 DNA: TGTGCCAGCAGTTTTTCGATGAACACTGAAGCTTTCTTT
D gene: -; clone size: once; V gene: TRBV4-1; J gene: TRBJ2-7; CDR3 protein: CASSQQFTGYEQYF; CDR3 DNA: TGCGCCAGCAGCCAACAATTTACAGGGTACGAGCAGTACTTC
D gene: TRBD2; clone size: few; V gene: TRBV6-1; J gene: TRBJ2-3; CDR3 protein: CASSLGLASTDTQYF; CDR3 DNA: TGTGCCAGCAGCCTAGGACTAGCGAGCACAGATACGCAGTATTTT
D gene: -; clone size: -; V gene: TRBV29-1; J gene: TRBJ1-1; CDR3 protein: CSVGELNTEAFF; CDR3 DNA: TGCAGCGTCGGAGAGCTGAACACTGAAGCTTTCTTT
D gene: TRBD2; clone size: -; V gene: TRBV15; J gene: TRBJ2-2; CDR3 protein: CATSRPNSGRAANTGELFF; CDR3 DNA: TGTGCCACCAGCAGACCGAATAGCGGGAGGGCCGCGAACACCGGGGAGCTGTTTTTT
D gene: -; clone size: -; V gene: TRBV5-5; J gene: TRBJ2-3; CDR3 protein: CASSSGFQADTQYF; CDR3 DNA: TGTGCCAGCAGCTCGGGATTTCAGGCAGATACGCAGTATTTT
D gene: TRBD1; clone size: -; V gene: TRBV7-6; J gene: TRBJ2-2; CDR3 protein: CASSLGRQGRTGELFF; CDR3 DNA: TGTGCCAGCAGCTTGGGCCGACAGGGTAGGACCGGGGAGCTGTTTTTT
D gene: -; clone size: -; V gene: TRBV7-2; J gene: TRBJ1-1; CDR3 protein: CASSVGGGTEAFF; CDR3 DNA: TGTGCCAGCAGCGTTGGGGGGGGCACTGAAGCTTTCTTT
D gene: -; clone size: -; V gene: TRBV6-1; J gene: TRBJ2-5; CDR3 protein: CASSGTEETQYF; CDR3 DNA: TGTGCCAGCAGTGGGACAGAAGAGACCCAGTACTTC